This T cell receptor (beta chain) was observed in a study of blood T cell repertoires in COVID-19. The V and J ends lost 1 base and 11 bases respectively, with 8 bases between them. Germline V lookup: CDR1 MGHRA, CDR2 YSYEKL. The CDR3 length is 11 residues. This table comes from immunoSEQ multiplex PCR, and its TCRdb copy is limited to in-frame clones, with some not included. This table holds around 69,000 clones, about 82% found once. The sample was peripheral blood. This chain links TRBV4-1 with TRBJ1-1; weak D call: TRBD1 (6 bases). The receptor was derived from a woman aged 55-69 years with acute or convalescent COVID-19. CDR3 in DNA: TGCGCCAGCAGCCAAGGGACAGTTGCTTTCTTT. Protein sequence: CASSQGTVAFF.